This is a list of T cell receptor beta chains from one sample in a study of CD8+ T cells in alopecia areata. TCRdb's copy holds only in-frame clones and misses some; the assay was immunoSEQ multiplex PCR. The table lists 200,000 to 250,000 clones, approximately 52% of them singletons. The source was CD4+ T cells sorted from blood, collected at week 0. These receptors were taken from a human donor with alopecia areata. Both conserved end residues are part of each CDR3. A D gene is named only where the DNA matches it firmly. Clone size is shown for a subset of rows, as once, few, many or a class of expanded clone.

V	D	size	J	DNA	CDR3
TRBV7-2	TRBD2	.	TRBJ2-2	TGTGCCAGCAGCTTAGTAGGGCGACTAGCGGGGGGCCCGACCGGGGAGCTGTTTTTT	CASSLVGRLAGGPTGELFF
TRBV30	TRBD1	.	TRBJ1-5	TGTGCCTGGAGTCTCAATCAGGGGGCAGGTCAGCCCCAGCATTTT	CAWSLNQGAGQPQHF
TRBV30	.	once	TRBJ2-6	TGTGCCTGGAGTGTGCATATCGGGGGAGCTGGGGCCAACGTCCTGACTTTC	CAWSVHIGGAGANVLTF
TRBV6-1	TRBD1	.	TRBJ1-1	TGTGCCAGCAGGCGACAGGGTATGGGCGCTGAAGCTTTCTTT	CASRRQGMGAEAFF
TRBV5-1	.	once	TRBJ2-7	TGCGCCAGCAGCTCAAGGAACGAGGGATGGCAGTACTTC	CASSSRNEGWQYF
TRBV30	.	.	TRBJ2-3	TGTGCCTGGAGTGTATCTCGCACAGATACGCAGTATTTT	CAWSVSRTDTQYF
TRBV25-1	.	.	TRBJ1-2	TGTGCCAGCAGTGAATATGGAGGCTACACCTTC	CASSEYGGYTF
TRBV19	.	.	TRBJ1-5	TGTGCCAGTAGGAAGGGTAGCAATCAGCCCCAGCATTTT	CASRKGSNQPQHF
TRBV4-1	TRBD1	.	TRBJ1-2	TGCGCCAGCAGCCAAGATAGCAGGGGGCGAGACTATGGCTACACCTTC	CASSQDSRGRDYGYTF
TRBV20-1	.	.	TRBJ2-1	TGCAGTGCTCAAGGGAATGAGCAGTTCTTC	CSAQGNEQFF
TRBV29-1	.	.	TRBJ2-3	TGCAGCGTTCACAGGGCTGGAGATACGCAGTATTTT	CSVHRAGDTQYF
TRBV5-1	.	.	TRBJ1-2	TGCGCCAGCAGCTCGACAGCTGGCTACACCTTC	CASSSTAGYTF
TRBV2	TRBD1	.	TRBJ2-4	TGTGCCAGCCGAGACAGGGTTCAGTACTTC	CASRDRVQYF
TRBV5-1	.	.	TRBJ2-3	TGCGCCAGCAGCTTGGGGCAGGGGAAGTCAGATACGCAGTATTTT	CASSLGQGKSDTQYF
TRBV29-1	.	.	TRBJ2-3	TGCAGCGTTGGGGGGAGCCAATTCGCCCACACAGATACGCAGTATTTT	CSVGGSQFAHTDTQYF
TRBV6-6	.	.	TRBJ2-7	TGTGCCAGCAGTTACTTCGGGGGCGACTCGTCCGAGCAGTACTTC	CASSYFGGDSSEQYF
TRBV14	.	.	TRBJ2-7	TGTGCCAGCAGCTCTCGCCGAGGTTGGTCGTTCGAGCAGTACTTC	CASSSRRGWSFEQYF
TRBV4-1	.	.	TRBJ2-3	TGCGCCAGCAGCCAAGATCCCCCAGATACGCAGTATTTT	CASSQDPPDTQYF
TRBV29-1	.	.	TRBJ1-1	TGCAGCGTTGAAGGAGTAAGGGCCGCGGCTGAAGCTTTCTTT	CSVEGVRAAAEAFF
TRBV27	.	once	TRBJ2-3	TGTGCCAGCAGTTCCCCCCCAACAGGGTCCACAGATACGCAGTATTTT	CASSSPPTGSTDTQYF
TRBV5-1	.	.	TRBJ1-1	TGCGCCAGCAAGGGCGGCGCGAACACTGAAGCTTTCTTT	CASKGGANTEAFF
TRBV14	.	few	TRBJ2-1	TGTGCCAGCAGCCGGGGGAGGAATGAGCAGTTCTTC	CASSRGRNEQFF
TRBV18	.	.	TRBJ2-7	TGTGCCAGCTCCCCTCCCGGGGGAACCTACGAGCAGTACTTC	CASSPPGGTYEQYF
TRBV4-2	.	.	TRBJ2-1	TGTGCCAGCAGCCAAGTGAAGGGAGACAATGAGCAGTTCTTC	CASSQVKGDNEQFF
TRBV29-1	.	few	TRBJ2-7	TGCAGCGTTGAAGACCGGGCAGTTTCCTACGAGCAGTACTTC	CSVEDRAVSYEQYF
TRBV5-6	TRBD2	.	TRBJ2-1	TGTGCCAGCAGCTTGGACTATATAGCGGGCTGGTACAATGAGCAGTTCTTC	CASSLDYIAGWYNEQFF
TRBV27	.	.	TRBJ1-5	TGTGCCATTACCGAAGGGTTGAATCAGCCCCAGCATTTT	CAITEGLNQPQHF
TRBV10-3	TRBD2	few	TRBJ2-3	TGTGCCATCAGTGAGCAGACTAGCGGGAAAGATACGCAGTATTTT	CAISEQTSGKDTQYF
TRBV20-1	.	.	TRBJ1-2	TGCAGTGGCCTGGGGCCTAATGGCTACACCTTC	CSGLGPNGYTF
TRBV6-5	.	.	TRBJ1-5	TGTGCCAGCGGCCGACTTCATCAGCCCCAGCATTTT	CASGRLHQPQHF
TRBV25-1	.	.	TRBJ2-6	TGTGCCAGCAGTGGACACCGAACGGGGGCCAACGTCCTGACTTTC	CASSGHRTGANVLTF
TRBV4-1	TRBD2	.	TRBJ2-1	TGCGCCAGCAGCCAAGTGGCGGCGGGAGGGAGCTCCTACAATGAGCAGTTCTTC	CASSQVAAGGSSYNEQFF
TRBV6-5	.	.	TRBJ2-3	TGTGCCAGCAGTTATGGGCTAGCCCCAGATACGCAGTATTTT	CASSYGLAPDTQYF
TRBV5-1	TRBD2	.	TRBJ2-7	TGCGCCAGCAGCCCCGCGGGAGCATCCTACGAGCAGTACTTC	CASSPAGASYEQYF
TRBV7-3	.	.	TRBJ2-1	TGTGCCAGCAGCTTCCATCAGGGGAATACTGAGCAGTTCTTC	CASSFHQGNTEQFF
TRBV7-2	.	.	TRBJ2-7	TGTGCCAGCAGCTTAGTACCATCCGACTTCGCCTACGAGCAGTACTTC	CASSLVPSDFAYEQYF
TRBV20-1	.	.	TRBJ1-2	TGCAGTGCTCCGGTTAACTATGGCTACACCTTC	CSAPVNYGYTF